This T cell receptor beta chain was identified during a study of CD8+CD57+ T cells in acquired aplastic anemia. From germline, CDR1 is LGHDT and CDR2 YNNKEL (reference sequence). J was trimmed by 0 bases and V by 3 bases; bases with no gene match: 12. The CDR3 consists of 18 residues. Genomic DNA served as template for TCR beta VDJ and CDR3 profiling. Via MiXCR, TCRdb re-called the reads, giving one row per CDR3 protein. The sample consists of roughly 160,000 distinct CDR3 sequences, approximately 60% of them appearing once. V and J are TRBV3-1 and TRBJ1-1, with 8 bases aligning to TRBD1. What was sequenced was sorted CD4+, CD8+, or CD8+CD57+ T cells (not recorded which) from PBMCs. The clonotype originates from a human donor in good health. The CDR3 loop is CASSHDWTGPPLNTEAFF. CDR3 coding DNA: TGTGCCAGCAGCCACGATTGGACAGGGCCACCTCTGAACACTGAAGCTTTCTTT.